Below are 24 T cell receptor beta chains sequenced from a single sample in a study of blood T cell repertoires in COVID-19. The protocol was immunoSEQ multiplex PCR, while the TCRdb copy is restricted to in-frame clones and leaves out a portion. The data show under 85,000 clones, with over 75% seen just once and about 2.9% held by the top ten. The specimen was peripheral blood. These receptors all come from a man older than 75 with acute or convalescent COVID-19.

This clone was found a few times. J is TRBJ1-1 and V is TRBV5-5; a possible D gene is TRBD1 (6 bases). Germline values: CDR1 SGHKS, CDR2 YYEKEE (reference sequence). Trimming removed 0 bases at V and 1 base at J, with 13 bases between. The CDR3 is 16 residues long. DNA of the CDR3: TGTGCCAGCAGCTTGGACCCCGACAGGAGGAACACTGAAGCTTTCTTT. It yields the protein CASSLDPDRRNTEAFF.

The chain links TRBV19 to TRBJ2-6; D might be TRBD1 (5 bases). V was shortened by 4 bases and J by 4 bases, with 17 bases between the two germline ends. Per the germline V gene, CDR1 is LNHDA and CDR2 is SQIVND (reference sequence). The CDR3 extends over 17 amino acids. The CDR3 protein is CASSNSPGRAGANVLTF. Here the CDR3 DNA reads TGTGCCAGTAGTAACTCCCCGGGCAGGGCCGGGGCCAACGTCCTGACTTTC.

The chain joins TRBV3-1 (or the pseudogene TRBV3-2) to TRBJ2-3, with TRBD2 identical over 8 bases. Unmatched junction bases numbered 14, after V lost 4 bases and J lost 8 bases. The length of the CDR3 is 16 residues. In germline, CDR1 is LGHDT, CDR2 YNNKEL (reference sequence). The DNA of the CDR3 is TGTGCCAGCAGCCTCCTGGGGGCGGGAGGACCATCTACGCAGTATTTT. Translated, it gives CASSLLGAGGPSTQYF.

The CDR3 nucleotides read TGTGCCAGTAGTGCGGGACAGGCCTTCGAGCAGTACTTC. Encoded protein: CASSAGQAFEQYF. The chain uses TRBV19 and TRBJ2-7, with 8 nucleotides matching TRBD1. Germline V gene data show CDR1 as LNHDA and CDR2 as SQIVND (reference sequence). V lost 5 bases and J lost 6; bases outside the gene matches: 6. There are 13 residues in the CDR3.

This sequence joins TRBV25-1 and TRBJ1-2; 7 nucleotides agree with TRBD1. The V segment lost 6 bases and the J segment 2 bases; nucleotides outside the gene matches: 3. The CDR3 is made up of 13 amino acids. In germline, CDR1 is MGHDK, CDR2 SYGVNS. CDR3 sequence: CASSFRGNYGYTF. The CDR3 nucleotides are TGTGCCAGCAGCTTCAGGGGGAACTATGGCTACACCTTC.

The chain recombines TRBV4-3 with TRBJ2-3; 14 bases line up with TRBD2. Germline CDR1 LGHNA, CDR2 YSLEER. The CDR3 has 17 residues. V shed 4 bases, J shed 5 bases, and the junction held 8 bases outside the gene matches. This chain's CDR3 is CASSPWTSGGTLDTQYF. DNA for the CDR3: TGCGCCAGCAGCCCTTGGACTAGCGGGGGGACGTTAGATACGCAGTATTTT.

The CDR3 DNA is TGTGCCAGCAGCTTAGAGTCGACGACTCCCACAGATACGCAGTATTTT. This translates into CASSLESTTPTDTQYF. V gene TRBV7-2 combines with J gene TRBJ2-3; D uncertain. Looked up from germline, CDR1 is SGHTA and CDR2 is FQGNSA. The CDR3 length is 16 residues. Trimming shortened V by 1 base and J by 2 bases, and 13 bases separated the two germline ends.

The rearrangement joins TRBV10-3 to TRBJ1-2; a weak D match, TRBD1 (5 bases). V gave up 7 bases and J gave up 8 bases, with 17 bases separating them. Germline CDR1 reads ENHRY; CDR2 reads SYGVKD. This CDR3 spans 13 amino acids. The CDR3 is CAITADRSAGYTF. In nucleotides, the CDR3 is TGTGCCATCACCGCAGACAGATCCGCAGGCTACACCTTC.

The rearrangement joins TRBV7-9 to TRBJ2-5; a weak D match, TRBD2 (7 bases). The V gene's germline CDR1 is SEHNR and CDR2 FQNEAQ (reference sequence). The CDR3 extends over 14 amino acids. Trimming pared 4 bases from V and 5 bases from J, leaving 14 bases between. The CDR3 spells CASSYPGGDETQYF. The CDR3 region has the DNA TGTGCCAGCAGCTACCCGGGGGGCGACGAGACCCAGTACTTC.

The chain is built from TRBV24-1 and TRBJ1-3; D not resolved. Germline CDR1 and CDR2: KGHDR and SFDVKD. The CDR3 extends over 14 amino acids. V was shortened by 5 bases and J by 2 bases, with 9 bases between the two germline ends. CDR3 amino acids: CATSVTVTGNTIYF. The CDR3 nucleotides read TGTGCCACCAGTGTAACAGTAACTGGAAACACCATATATTTT.

This chain uses TRBV5-1 with TRBJ2-7; D remains ambiguous. The CDR3 spans 15 residues. Germline-derived CDR1 and CDR2 are SGHRS and YFSETQ. Trimming removed 7 bases at V and 0 bases at J, with 17 bases between. CDR3 residues: CASRLDGRSSYEQYF. Here the CDR3 DNA reads TGCGCCAGCCGTTTAGACGGTAGGAGCTCCTACGAGCAGTACTTC. Full variable domain (rest looked up from reference TRBV5-1 and TRBJ2-7): KAGVTQTPRYLIKTRGQQVTLSCSPISGHRSVSWYQQTPGQGLQFLFEYFSETQRNKGNFPGRFSGRQFSNSRSEMNVSTLELGDSALYLCASRLDGRSSYEQYFGPGTRLTVT.

The chain is built from TRBV7-6 and TRBJ2-1; 7 bases match TRBD2. The germline V gene encodes CDR1 SGHVS and CDR2 FNYEAQ. The V segment lost 2 bases and the J segment 4 bases; nucleotides outside the gene matches: 8. The CDR3 has 16 residues. CDR3 loop: CASSLRLGEGYNEQFF. CDR3 bases: TGTGCCAGCAGCTTACGTCTGGGGGAGGGTTACAATGAGCAGTTCTTC.

The V call is TRBV2, the J call TRBJ2-7; 9 nucleotides align to TRBD2. Germline V lookup: CDR1 SNHLY, CDR2 FYNNEI. The CDR3 is 18 residues long. J gave up 1 base and V 4 bases, and 14 bases lay outside the gene matches. The CDR3 protein is CASSGKAGGPFSSYEQYF. The CDR3 DNA reads as TGTGCCAGCAGTGGAAAAGCGGGAGGCCCTTTCAGTTCCTACGAGCAGTACTTC.

V gene TRBV27 combines with J gene TRBJ2-7; 7 bases agree with TRBD1. V shed 2 bases and J 5 bases; nucleotides not matched to a gene: 6. CDR1 is MNHEY, CDR2 SMNVEV, per germline (reference sequence). The CDR3 is 14 amino acids. CDR3 in DNA: TGTGCCAGCAGTTTAAACAGGGGACCCCACGAGCAGTACTTC. Translation gives CASSLNRGPHEQYF.

The rearrangement links TRBV9 to TRBJ2-7; 8 bases agree with TRBD1. CDR1 is SGDLS and CDR2 is YYNGEE in the germline V gene. This CDR3 is built from 14 residues. Trimming cost V 0 bases and J 6 bases; bases outside gene matches: 5. The DNA for the CDR3 is TGTGCCAGCAGCGTAGGGCAGGGGGCTAGCGAGCAGTACTTC. It encodes CASSVGQGASEQYF.

By frequency in the sample, this clone is medium-sized. This chain connects TRBV11-1 to TRBJ2-7, with D hard to call. V lost 1 base and J 3 bases, leaving 7 bases between the germline ends. Germline V gene data show CDR1 as SGHAT and CDR2 as FQDESV (reference sequence). The CDR3 totals 13 residues. CDR3 region: CASSLGQDYEQYF. CDR3 coding DNA: TGTGCCAGCAGCTTAGGTCAGGACTACGAGCAGTACTTC.

The chain carries TRBV5-1 and TRBJ2-5; the D gene is possibly TRBD1 (6 bases). This CDR3 is 14 amino acids long. CDR1 and CDR2 (germline): SGHRS, YFSETQ. With 2 bases removed from V and 5 bases from J, the gap between germline ends came to 13 bases. In DNA, the CDR3 is TGCGCCAGCAGCTTTCAGGGGACATCGGAGACCCAGTACTTC. It encodes CASSFQGTSETQYF.

CDR3 residues: CAWRGQMNTEAFF. CDR3 bases: TGTGCCTGGAGAGGACAGATGAACACTGAAGCTTTCTTT. This chain uses TRBV30 with TRBJ1-1; a possible D gene is TRBD1 (6 bases). Looked up from germline, CDR1 is GTSNPN and CDR2 is SVGIG (reference sequence). V was trimmed by 3 bases and J by 0 bases, leaving 8 bases between them. This CDR3 has 13 residues.

This clone has only one observation. The V and J genes are TRBV5-1 and TRBJ2-1, with 7 bases matching TRBD2. Germline V CDR1 and CDR2: SGHRS, YFSETQ. The V and J ends lost 4 bases and 0 bases, in that order; junction bases with no gene match: 4. The CDR3 contains 15 residues. For the CDR3, the DNA is TGCGCCAGCAGCGTCGGGGGGAGCTCCTACAATGAGCAGTTCTTC. Translated, it gives CASSVGGSSYNEQFF.

The rearrangement links TRBV2 to TRBJ2-1, with a tentative D call TRBD1 (6 bases). Looked up from germline, CDR1 is SNHLY and CDR2 is FYNNEI. The CDR3 has 13 amino acids. Trimming took off 8 bases at V and 14 bases at J, with 22 bases between the two ends. CDR3 in amino acids: CASSRPIQGREFF. The DNA of the CDR3 is TGTGCCAGCTCCCGCCCGATACAGGGCCGGGAGTTCTTC.

This chain joins TRBV5-1 and TRBJ1-2; D call uncertain. Trimming stripped 2 bases from V and 1 base from J, with 3 bases between. CDR1 is SGHRS and CDR2 is YFSETQ in the germline V gene. CDR3 length: 12 amino acids. CDR3 loop: CASSFGNYGYTF. CDR3 DNA: TGCGCCAGCAGCTTCGGTAACTATGGCTACACCTTC.

V usage is TRBV12-3 or TRBV12-4 and J usage is TRBJ2-7; possible D gene TRBD1, 6 bases. The V and J ends lost 5 bases and 2 bases respectively, with 10 bases between them. CDR3 size: 13 residues. The CDR3 nucleotides read TGTGCCAGCAGTCTACAGGGAACCTACGAGCAGTACTTC. Protein sequence: CASSLQGTYEQYF.

The CDR3 nucleotides read TGTGCCAGCAGCCCTAAGGGGGATGGGGCACTGCGGTATGGCTACACCTTC. It codes for CASSPKGDGALRYGYTF. The rearrangement joins TRBV9 to TRBJ1-2; D is possibly TRBD1 (6 bases). The germline gives CDR1 SGDLS, CDR2 YYNGEE. The CDR3 is 17 amino acids. Trimming took 4 bases from V and 5 from J, leaving 24 bases between them.

The V gene is TRBV5-1, the J gene TRBJ1-2; no clear D. CDR1 is SGHRS, CDR2 YFSETQ, per germline. Trimming left V 0 bases short and J 7 bases short, with 13 bases between. The CDR3 sequence is 14 residues long. The CDR3 DNA sequence: TGCGCCAGCAGCTTGGACGAGGGAGGATCTGGCTACACCTTC. It is translated as CASSLDEGGSGYTF.